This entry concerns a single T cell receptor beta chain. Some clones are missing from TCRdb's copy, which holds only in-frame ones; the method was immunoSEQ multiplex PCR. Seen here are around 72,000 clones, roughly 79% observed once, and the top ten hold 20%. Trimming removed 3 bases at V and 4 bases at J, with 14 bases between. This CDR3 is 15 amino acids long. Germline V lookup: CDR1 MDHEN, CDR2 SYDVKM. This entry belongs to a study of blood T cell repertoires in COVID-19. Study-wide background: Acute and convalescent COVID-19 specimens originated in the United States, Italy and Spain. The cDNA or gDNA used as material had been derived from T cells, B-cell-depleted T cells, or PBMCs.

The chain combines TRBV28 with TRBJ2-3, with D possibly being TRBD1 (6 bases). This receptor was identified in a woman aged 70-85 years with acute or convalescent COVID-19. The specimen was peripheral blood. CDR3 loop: CASSFPAKGADTQYF. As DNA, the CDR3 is TGTGCCAGCAGTTTCCCGGCGAAGGGGGCAGATACGCAGTATTTT.